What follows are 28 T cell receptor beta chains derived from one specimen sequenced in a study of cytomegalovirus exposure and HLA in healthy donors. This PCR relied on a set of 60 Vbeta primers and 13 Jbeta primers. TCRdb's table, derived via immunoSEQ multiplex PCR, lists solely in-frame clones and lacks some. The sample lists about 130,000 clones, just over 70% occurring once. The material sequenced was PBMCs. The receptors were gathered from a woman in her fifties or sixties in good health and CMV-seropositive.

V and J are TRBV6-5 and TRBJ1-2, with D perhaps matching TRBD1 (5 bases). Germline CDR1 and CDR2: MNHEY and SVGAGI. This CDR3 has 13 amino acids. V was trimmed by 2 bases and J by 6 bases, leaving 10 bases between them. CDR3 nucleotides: TGTGCCAGCAGTTACGCAGGGAGGGATGGCTACACCTTC. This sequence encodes CASSYAGRDGYTF.

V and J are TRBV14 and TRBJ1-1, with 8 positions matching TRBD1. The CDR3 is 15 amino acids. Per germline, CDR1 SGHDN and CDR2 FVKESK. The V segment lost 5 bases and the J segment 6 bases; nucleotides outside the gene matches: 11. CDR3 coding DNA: TGTGCCAGCAGCTCACAGGGGGGCATACACGCTGAAGCTTTCTTT. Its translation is CASSSQGGIHAEAFF.

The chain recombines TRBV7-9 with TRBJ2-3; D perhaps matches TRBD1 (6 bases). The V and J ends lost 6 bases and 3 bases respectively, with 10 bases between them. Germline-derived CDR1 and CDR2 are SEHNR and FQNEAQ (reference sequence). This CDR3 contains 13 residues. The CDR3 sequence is CASRQGPTDTQYF. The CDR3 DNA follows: TGTGCCAGCAGACAGGGACCTACAGATACGCAGTATTTT.

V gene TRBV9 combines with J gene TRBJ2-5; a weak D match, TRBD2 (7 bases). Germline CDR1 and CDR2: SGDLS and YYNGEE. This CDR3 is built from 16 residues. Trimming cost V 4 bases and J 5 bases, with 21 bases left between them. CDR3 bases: TGTGCCAGCAGCTCTCTATTGGGAGGGGGAGGGGAGACCCAGTACTTC. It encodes CASSSLLGGGGETQYF.

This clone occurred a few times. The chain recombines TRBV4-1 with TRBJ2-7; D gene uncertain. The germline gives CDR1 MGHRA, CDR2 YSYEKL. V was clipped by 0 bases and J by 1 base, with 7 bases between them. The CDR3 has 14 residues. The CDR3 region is CASSQEPQSYEQYF. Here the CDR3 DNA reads TGCGCCAGCAGCCAAGAACCGCAGTCCTACGAGCAGTACTTC.

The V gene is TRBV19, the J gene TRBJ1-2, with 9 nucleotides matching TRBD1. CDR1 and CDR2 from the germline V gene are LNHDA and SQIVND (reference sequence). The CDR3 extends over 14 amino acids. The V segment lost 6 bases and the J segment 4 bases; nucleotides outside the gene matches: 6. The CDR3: CASSDPGQGYGYTF. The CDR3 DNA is TGTGCCAGTAGCGATCCGGGACAGGGCTATGGCTACACCTTC.

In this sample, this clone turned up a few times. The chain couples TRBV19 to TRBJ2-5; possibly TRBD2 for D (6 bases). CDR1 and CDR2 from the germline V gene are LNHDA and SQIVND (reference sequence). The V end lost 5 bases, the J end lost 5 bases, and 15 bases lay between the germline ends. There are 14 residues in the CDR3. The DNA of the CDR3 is TGTGCCAGTAGTCGCCCGGGGGAGGAGGAGACCCAGTACTTC. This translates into CASSRPGEEETQYF.

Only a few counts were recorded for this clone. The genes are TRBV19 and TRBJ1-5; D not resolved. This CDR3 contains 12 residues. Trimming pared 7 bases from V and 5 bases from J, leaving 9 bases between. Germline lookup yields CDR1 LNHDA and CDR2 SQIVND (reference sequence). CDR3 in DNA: TGTGCCAGTAAAGAGAGGGATCAGCCCCAGCATTTT. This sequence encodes CASKERDQPQHF.

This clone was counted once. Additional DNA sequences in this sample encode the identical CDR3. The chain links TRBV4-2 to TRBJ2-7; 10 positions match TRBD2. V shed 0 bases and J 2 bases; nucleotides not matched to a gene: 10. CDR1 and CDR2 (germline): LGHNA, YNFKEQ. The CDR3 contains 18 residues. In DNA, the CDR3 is TGTGCCAGCAGCCAAGACACGAGGCTAGCGGGGGCGACCTACGAGCAGTACTTC. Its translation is CASSQDTRLAGATYEQYF.

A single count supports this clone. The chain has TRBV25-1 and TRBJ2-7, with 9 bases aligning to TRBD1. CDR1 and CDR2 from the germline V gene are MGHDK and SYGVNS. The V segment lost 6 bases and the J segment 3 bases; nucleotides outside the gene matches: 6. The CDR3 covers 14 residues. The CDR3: CASRPGTGLYEQYF. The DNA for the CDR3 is TGTGCCAGCAGGCCCGGGACAGGGCTCTACGAGCAGTACTTC.

CDR3 region: CASSLAPRGEKLFF. CDR3 bases: TGCGCCAGCAGCTTGGCCCCTAGGGGAGAAAAACTGTTTTTT. This chain joins TRBV5-1 and TRBJ1-4; D is perhaps TRBD1 (5 bases). CDR3 length: 14 residues. CDR1 and CDR2 from the germline V gene are SGHRS and YFSETQ. V dropped 0 bases and J dropped 8 bases, with 11 bases sitting between them.

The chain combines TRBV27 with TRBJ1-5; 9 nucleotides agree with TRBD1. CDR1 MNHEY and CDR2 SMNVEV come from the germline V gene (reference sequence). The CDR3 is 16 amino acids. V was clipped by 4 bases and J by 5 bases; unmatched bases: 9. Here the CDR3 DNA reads TGTGCCAGCAGTTCATCCGGGACAGGGATTCATCAGCCCCAGCATTTT. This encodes CASSSSGTGIHQPQHF.

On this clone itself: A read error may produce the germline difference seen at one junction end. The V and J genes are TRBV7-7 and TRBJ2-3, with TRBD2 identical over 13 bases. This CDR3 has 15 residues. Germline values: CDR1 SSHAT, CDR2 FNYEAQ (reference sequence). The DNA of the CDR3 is TGTGCTAGCAGCTTGGGACTAGCGGGATCGAATACGCAGTATTTT. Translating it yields CASSLGLAGSNTQYF.

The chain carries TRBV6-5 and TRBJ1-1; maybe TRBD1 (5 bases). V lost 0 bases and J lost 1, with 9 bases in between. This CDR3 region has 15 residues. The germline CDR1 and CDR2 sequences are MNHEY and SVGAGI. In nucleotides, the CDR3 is TGTGCCAGCAGTTACTCGGGGGGGGAGAACACTGAAGCTTTCTTT. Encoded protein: CASSYSGGENTEAFF.

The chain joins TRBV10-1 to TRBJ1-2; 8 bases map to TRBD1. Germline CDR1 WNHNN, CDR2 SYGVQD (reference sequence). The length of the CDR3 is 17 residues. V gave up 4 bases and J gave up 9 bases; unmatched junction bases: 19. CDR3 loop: CASSGTTGQGDPLRYTF. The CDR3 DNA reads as TGCGCCAGCAGTGGAACTACCGGACAGGGCGATCCTCTTCGCTACACCTTC.

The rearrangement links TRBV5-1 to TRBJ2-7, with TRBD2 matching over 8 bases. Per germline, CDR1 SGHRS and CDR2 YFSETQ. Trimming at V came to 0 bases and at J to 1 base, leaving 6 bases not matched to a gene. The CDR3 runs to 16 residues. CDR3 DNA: TGCGCCAGCAGCTTGGAACGGAGCGGGGGTTCCTACGAGCAGTACTTC. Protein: CASSLERSGGSYEQYF.

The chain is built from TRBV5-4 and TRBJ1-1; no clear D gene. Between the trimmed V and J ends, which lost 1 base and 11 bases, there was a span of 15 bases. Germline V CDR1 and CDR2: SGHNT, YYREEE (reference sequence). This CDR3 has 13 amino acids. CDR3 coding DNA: TGTGCCAGCAGCTTGAAAGAACCACCGGGTGCTTTCTTT. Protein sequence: CASSLKEPPGAFF.

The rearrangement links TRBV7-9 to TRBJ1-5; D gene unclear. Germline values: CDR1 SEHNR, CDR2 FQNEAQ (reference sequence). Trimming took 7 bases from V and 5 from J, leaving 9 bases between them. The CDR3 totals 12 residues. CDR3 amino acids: CASKDGDQPQHF. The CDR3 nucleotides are TGTGCCAGCAAGGACGGGGATCAGCCCCAGCATTTT.

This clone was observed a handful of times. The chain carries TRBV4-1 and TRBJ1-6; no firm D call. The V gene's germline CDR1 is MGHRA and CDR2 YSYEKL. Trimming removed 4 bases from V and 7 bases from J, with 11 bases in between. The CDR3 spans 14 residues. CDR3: CASSPWTGNSPLHF. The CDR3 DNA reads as TGCGCCAGCAGCCCCTGGACGGGAAATTCACCCCTCCACTTT.

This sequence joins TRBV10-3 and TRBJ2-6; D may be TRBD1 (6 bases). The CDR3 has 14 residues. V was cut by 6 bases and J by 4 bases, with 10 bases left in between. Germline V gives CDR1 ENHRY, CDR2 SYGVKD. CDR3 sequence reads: CAISDRSGANVLTF. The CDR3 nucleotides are TGTGCCATCAGCGACAGGTCCGGGGCCAACGTCCTGACTTTC.

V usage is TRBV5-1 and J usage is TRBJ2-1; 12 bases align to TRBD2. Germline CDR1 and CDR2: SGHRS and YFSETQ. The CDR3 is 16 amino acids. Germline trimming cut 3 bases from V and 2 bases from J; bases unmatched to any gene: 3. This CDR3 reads CASSSTSGGTYNEQFF. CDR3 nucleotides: TGCGCCAGCAGCTCCACTAGCGGGGGGACCTACAATGAGCAGTTCTTC.

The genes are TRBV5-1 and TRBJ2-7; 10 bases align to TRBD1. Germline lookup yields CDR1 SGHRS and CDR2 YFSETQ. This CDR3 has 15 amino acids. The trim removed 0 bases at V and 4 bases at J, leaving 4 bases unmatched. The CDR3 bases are TGCGCCAGCAGCTTGGGACAGGGGGCGGTGTACGAGCAGTACTTC. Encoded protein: CASSLGQGAVYEQYF. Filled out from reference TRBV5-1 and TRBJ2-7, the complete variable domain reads KAGVTQTPRYLIKTRGQQVTLSCSPISGHRSVSWYQQTPGQGLQFLFEYFSETQRNKGNFPGRFSGRQFSNSRSEMNVSTLELGDSALYLCASSLGQGAVYEQYFGPGTRLTVT.

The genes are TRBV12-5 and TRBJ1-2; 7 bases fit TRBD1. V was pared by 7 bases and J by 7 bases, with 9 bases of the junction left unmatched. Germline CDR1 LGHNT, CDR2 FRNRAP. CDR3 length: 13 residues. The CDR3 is CASAKEGAGGYTF. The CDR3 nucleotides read TGTGCTAGTGCCAAGGAGGGGGCGGGTGGCTACACCTTC.

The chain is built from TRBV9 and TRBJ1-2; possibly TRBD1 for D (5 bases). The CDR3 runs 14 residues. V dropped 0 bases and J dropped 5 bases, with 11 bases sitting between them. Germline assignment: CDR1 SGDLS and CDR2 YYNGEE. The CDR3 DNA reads TGTGCCAGCAGCGTAGGTCAGGGCTTGTATGGCTACACCTTC. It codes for CASSVGQGLYGYTF.

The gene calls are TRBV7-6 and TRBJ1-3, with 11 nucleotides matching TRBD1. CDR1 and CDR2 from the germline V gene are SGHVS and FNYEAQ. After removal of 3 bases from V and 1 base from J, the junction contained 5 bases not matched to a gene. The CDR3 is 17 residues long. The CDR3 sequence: CASSLKDRGLSGNTIYF. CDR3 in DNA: TGTGCCAGCAGCTTGAAGGACAGGGGGCTGTCTGGAAACACCATATATTTT.

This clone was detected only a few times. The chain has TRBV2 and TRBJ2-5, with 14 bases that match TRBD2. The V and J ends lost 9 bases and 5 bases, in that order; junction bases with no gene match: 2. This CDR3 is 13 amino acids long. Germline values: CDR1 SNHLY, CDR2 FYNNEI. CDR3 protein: CARGLAGVETQYF. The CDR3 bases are TGTGCCAGGGGACTAGCGGGGGTGGAGACCCAGTACTTC.

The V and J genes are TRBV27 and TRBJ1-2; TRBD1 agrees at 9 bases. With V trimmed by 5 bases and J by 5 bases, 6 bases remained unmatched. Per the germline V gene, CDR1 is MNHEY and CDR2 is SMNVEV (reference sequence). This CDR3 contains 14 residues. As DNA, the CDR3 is TGTGCCAGCAGTGGGGGACAGGGAAAATATGGCTACACCTTC. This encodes CASSGGQGKYGYTF.

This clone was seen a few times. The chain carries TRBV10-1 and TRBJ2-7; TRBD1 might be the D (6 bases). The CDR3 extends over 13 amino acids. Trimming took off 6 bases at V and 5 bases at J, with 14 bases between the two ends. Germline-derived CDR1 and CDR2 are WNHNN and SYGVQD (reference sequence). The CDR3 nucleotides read TGCGCCAGCAGGCTCAGGGACAAAGACGAGCAGTACTTC. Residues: CASRLRDKDEQYF.